This T cell receptor beta chain was captured in a study of graft-versus-host responses after intestinal transplantation. Study summary: Multivisceral, liver-intestinal, or isolated intestinal grafts were transplanted into recipients. Anti-thymocyte globulin induction preceded two to four years of tacrolimus and steroid maintenance in all recipients. Findings and caveats of the study: Patients with graft-donor T cell macrochimerism had high graft-versus-host to host-versus-graft clonal ratios in allografts. Marrow from the recipient contained GvH clones, some of which had appeared first in ileum or blood.

Produced via immunoSEQ multiplex PCR; TCRdb's table is partial and in-frame only. This sample yields roughly 85,000 clones, of which more than 85% are seen a single time; 7.6% belongs to the top ten. This CDR3 has 13 amino acids. Germline V CDR1 and CDR2: SGHAT, FQNNGV. The V end was cut by 5 bases, the J end by 8 bases, with 15 bases between. For this clone: Its target is unknown.

This rearrangement joins TRBV11-2 to TRBJ1-2; D not certain. The origin of this receptor is a human donor who was the organ donor for an intestinal transplant. The sequenced sample was unstimulated CD8+ T cells sorted from spleen or lymph node cells, obtained before transplant. The CDR3 DNA follows: TGTGCCAGCAGCCCCGTCCCCGAGAAAGGCTACACCTTC. Its protein is CASSPVPEKGYTF.